This T cell receptor (beta chain) was found in a study of identical twins (dated by TCRdb to about 2016). General notes on the study: To test whether fetal clonotypes persist, this study deep-sequenced TCR alpha and beta repertoires from monozygotic twins, from unrelated adults of various ages, and from cord blood. To rule out contamination, the twin experiments were replicated at different times with different library preparation protocols.

The receptor library was made with 5' RACE. The sequencer listed for this sample is Illumina HiSeq 2000. A universal primer binding site was introduced by template switching, and a unique molecular identifier was present in the final cDNA, enabling accurate counting of TCR cDNA molecules. Specific primers in the conserved constant-segment region were used to synthesize first-strand cDNA for TCR alpha and beta chains. To control for contamination, every cDNA library was double barcoded, receiving both a SMART-Mk sample barcode and Illumina barcodes. TruSeq adapter sequences, together with Illumina sample barcodes, were added in two successive PCR steps. TCR alpha and beta cDNA libraries were sequenced on the Illumina HiSeq platform with custom primers. The source study handled its data this way. MiGEC was used to process raw reads and extract unique molecular identifiers, and MiXCR was used to find CDR3 positions. For each individual, recombination models were inferred using an EM algorithm with the repgenHMM and IGoR tools. Shared clonotypes were analyzed with the tcR package in R, and sharing was normalized by the product of cloneset sizes. Out-of-frame nonproductive sequences were analyzed to study raw recombination free of thymic and clonal selection effects. The public reads were reprocessed in TCRdb via fastp at Q25 and MiXCR, keeping in-frame beta chains. Every CDR3 protein is listed once, alongside the most common genes and DNA of its rows. The V and J calls were determined by TCRdb, not by the authors. This sample comprises about 570,000 distinct CDR3 sequences, more than 9% of them detected only once. The ten biggest clones cover roughly 3% of the sample.

This clonotype turned up a few times. What antigen it recognizes has not been identified. No base-level quality is on record; no much larger clone is a single base apart. General findings and caveats noted by the study authors: Fewer insertions were carried by abundant cord blood beta clonotypes, a similar but weaker trend appeared in young adult naive repertoires, and no such trend appeared in memory repertoires. Out-of-frame TCR alpha sequences shared between twins showed an excess of low generation-probability sequences compared with coincidental sharing between unrelated individuals. Conclusions relied on cross-sectional statistical analysis, since the same donors could not be followed over many years. A weaker excess of twin sharing was found in beta out-of-frame sequences because the signal-to-noise ratio was lowered by fewer shared sequences. Zero-insertion analyses could be partly confounded by invariant T cells such as MAIT and iNKT, although diverse VJ usage argued against such confounding for most clonotypes. Recombination models systematically underestimated out-of-frame TCR alpha sharing in monozygotic twins but agreed with sharing between unrelated individuals.

The CDR3 measures 13 amino acids from cysteine to phenylalanine. Of all the DNA, just the CDR3 is kept, 39 bases in frame from base 1. Sequences DFQATT (CDR1) and SNEGSKA (CDR2) are obtained from the germline V gene (reference sequence). Ends trimmed: V by 6 bases, J by 10 bases; bases unmatched to a gene: 6. Every donor was a healthy Caucasian. The twin cohort consisted of three pairs of female monozygotic twins, all aged roughly 18 to 29 years. Peripheral blood mononuclear cells were the source from which RNA for the TCR libraries was isolated. The same sample was also studied in work on yellow fever vaccine responses in identical twins. The second study also describes: The T cell response to vaccination in identical twins was reported by the authors to appear partly convergent and partly personalized. In the study, vaccine-responding T cell clones were precisely tracked in identical twins.

This sequence was found in a woman between 18 and 30 years old in good health. The chain is encoded by TRBV20-1 joined to TRBJ2-1, and 13 bases in between align with TRBD2. Source material: PBMCs. DNA sequence: TGCAGTGCACCGGGACTAGCGGGATTCGAGCAGTTCTTC. The resulting protein is CSAPGLAGFEQFF.